This TCR beta chain comes out of a study of blood T cell repertoires in COVID-19. The overall study: Samples taken during acute and convalescent COVID-19 were collected in the United States, Italy and Spain.

With 0 bases removed from V and 4 bases from J, the gap between germline ends came to 13 bases. Germline loops: CDR1 MGHRA, CDR2 YSYEKL. The CDR3 extends over 16 amino acids. Original processing notes: Using reference gene primer amplification, nucleated cell counts were estimated. The data were produced by immunoSEQ multiplex PCR, yet TCRdb's version contains in-frame clones alone and is incomplete. That table is the source of V, J and clone size, and D and trimming were worked out from the DNA. Of over 90,000 clones detected, 84% appear once; the ten largest clones hold 13%. Sequencing was performed on peripheral blood. The clonotype was recovered from a human donor in a cohort sampled during active or convalescent COVID-19. The chain links TRBV4-1 to TRBJ1-5, with a weak D call TRBD1 (6 bases). Written as DNA, the CDR3 is TGCGCCAGCAGCCAAGAAGGGGGACGGAGGAATCAGCCCCAGCATTTT. It translates to CASSQEGGRRNQPQHF.